What follows is one T cell receptor beta chain and its context. This sample is drawn from a study of cytotoxic CD8 clonotypes in ibrutinib-treated CLL. Assay used: immunoSEQ multiplex PCR; TCRdb lists only in-frame clones, some missing. The data contain hundreds of thousands of clones, roughly 70% of them singletons. Trimming took 3 bases from V and 4 from J; bases not matched to a gene: 5. The CDR3 has 15 amino acids. Germline-derived CDR1 and CDR2 are SGDLS and YYNGEE. Sample: PBMCs, taken after 36 months of ibrutinib treatment. The chain is built from TRBV9 and TRBJ2-2; TRBD2 matches at 8 bases. The clonotype comes from a human donor with chronic lymphocytic leukemia. Written as DNA, the CDR3 is TGTGCCAGCAGCGCCAGCGGGGGACCCACCGGGGAGCTGTTTTTT. It specifies CASSASGGPTGELFF.